One and the same sample provided the 5 T cell receptor beta chains below, sequenced in a study of cytomegalovirus exposure and HLA in healthy donors (dated by TCRdb to 2016 to 2017). Libraries were made using the immunoSEQ multiplex PCR assay. A mixture of 60 forward primers for TCR Vbeta segments and 13 reverse primers for TCR Jbeta segments was used in the multiplex PCR. Not all clones reach the TCRdb copy of this immuneACCESS table, which keeps in-frame sequences only. Checked studies attribute under half of the gap to unresolved V genes and leave the rest unexplained. The sample records around 100,000 clones, around 80% of which are singletons. The biggest ten clones account for approximately 4.8% of the sample. Sequencing input: PBMCs. These receptors were obtained from a male donor in good health and CMV-seropositive.

The chain combines TRBV9 with TRBJ2-7; D is ambiguous. The germline V and J ends were trimmed by 3 bases and 0 bases, with 10 bases remaining between them. The germline V gene encodes CDR1 SGDLS and CDR2 YYNGEE. The CDR3 contains 14 residues. CDR3 protein: CASSAQVNSYEQYF. CDR3 coding DNA: TGTGCCAGCAGCGCCCAGGTGAACTCCTACGAGCAGTACTTC.

This clone has only a few counts. The chain combines TRBV5-6 with TRBJ1-1; D possibly corresponds to TRBD1 (6 bases). Germline CDR1 SGHDT, CDR2 YYEEEE. V was cut by 3 bases and J by 6 bases, with 12 bases left in between. This CDR3 is built from 13 residues. CDR3 amino acids: CASSSTGSAEAFF. CDR3 coding DNA: TGTGCCAGCAGCTCTACAGGGTCCGCTGAAGCTTTCTTT.

This clone has just a few counts. The chain has TRBV7-6 and TRBJ2-5; 8 positions match TRBD1. V lost 7 bases and J lost 2; bases outside the gene matches: 3. The CDR3 is made up of 13 amino acids. Germline CDR1 SGHVS, CDR2 FNYEAQ. CDR3 residues: CASTQGVQETQYF. CDR3 nucleotide sequence: TGTGCCAGCACACAGGGGGTTCAAGAGACCCAGTACTTC.

V gene TRBV6-5 combines with J gene TRBJ2-7; D may be TRBD1 (5 bases). The CDR3 runs to 12 residues. Trimming took 3 bases from V and 5 from J, leaving 8 bases between them. Germline CDR1 reads MNHEY; CDR2 reads SVGAGI. The DNA of the CDR3 is TGTGCCAGCAGTTATGCAGGGAACGAGCAGTACTTC. Protein: CASSYAGNEQYF.

V gene TRBV19 combines with J gene TRBJ2-1; D call uncertain. The CDR3 extends over 13 amino acids. Germline CDR1 LNHDA, CDR2 SQIVND (reference sequence). V lost 3 bases to trimming and J lost 2 bases, with 5 bases between them. In nucleotides, the CDR3 is TGTGCCAGTAGTATTATCGCCTACAATGAGCAGTTCTTC. As protein: CASSIIAYNEQFF.